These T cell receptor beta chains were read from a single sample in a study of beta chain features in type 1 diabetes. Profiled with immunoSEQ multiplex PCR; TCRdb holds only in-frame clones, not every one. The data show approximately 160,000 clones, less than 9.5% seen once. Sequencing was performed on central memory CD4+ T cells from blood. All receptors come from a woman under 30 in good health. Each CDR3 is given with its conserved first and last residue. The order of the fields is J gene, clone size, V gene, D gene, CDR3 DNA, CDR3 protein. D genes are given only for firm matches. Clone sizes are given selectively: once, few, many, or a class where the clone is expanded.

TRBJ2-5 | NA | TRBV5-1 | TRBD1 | TGCGCCAGCAGCTTGGGCGGACAGGGGGAGACCCAGTACTTC | CASSLGGQGETQYF
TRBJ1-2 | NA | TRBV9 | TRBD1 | TGTGCCAGCAGCGGGGACAGGGTTAACTATGGCTACACCTTC | CASSGDRVNYGYTF
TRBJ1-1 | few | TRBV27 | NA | TGTGCCAGCAGTCGTAGGACAGCTCGGGTTAACACTGAAGCTTTCTTT | CASSRRTARVNTEAFF
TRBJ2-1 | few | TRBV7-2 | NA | TGTGCCAGCAGCTTGTGGACAGCTAATGAGCAGTTCTTC | CASSLWTANEQFF
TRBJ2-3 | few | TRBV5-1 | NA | TGCGCCAGCAGCCCGGGGGAACCCACAGATACGCAGTATTTT | CASSPGEPTDTQYF
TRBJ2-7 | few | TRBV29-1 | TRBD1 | TGCAGCGCCTCCCTGACAGGGGCCTACGAGCAGTACTTC | CSASLTGAYEQYF
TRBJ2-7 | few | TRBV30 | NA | TGTGCCTGGAGCGGACAGTTCATCTACGAGCAGTACTTC | CAWSGQFIYEQYF
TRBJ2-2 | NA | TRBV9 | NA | TGTGCCAGCAGCGCCGCGAACGGGGAGCTGTTTTTT | CASSAANGELFF
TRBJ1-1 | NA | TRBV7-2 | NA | TGTGCCAGCAGCTCCCAGGGGAACACTGAAGCTTTCTTT | CASSSQGNTEAFF
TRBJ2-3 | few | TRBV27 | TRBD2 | TGTGCCAGCACCCGACTAGCGGGAGGTGCAGATACGCAGTATTTT | CASTRLAGGADTQYF
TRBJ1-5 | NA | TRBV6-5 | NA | TGTGCCAGCAGTGAGGGTGTTACTCAGCCCCAGCATTTT | CASSEGVTQPQHF
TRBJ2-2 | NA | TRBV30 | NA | TGTGCCTGGAGGGGACTTGCGAACACCGGGGAGCTGTTTTTT | CAWRGLANTGELFF
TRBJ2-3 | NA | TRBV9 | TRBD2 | TGTGCCAGCAGCGTCTTTCAGCGGGGGTTCTCAGATACGCAGTATTTT | CASSVFQRGFSDTQYF
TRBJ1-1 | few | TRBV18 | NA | TGTGCCAGCTCACCCTCTGGGGGAGGGAACACTGAAGCTTTCTTT | CASSPSGGGNTEAFF
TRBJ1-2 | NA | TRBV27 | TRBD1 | TGTGCCAGCAGTAAGGACAGGGGACGTGGCTACACCTTC | CASSKDRGRGYTF
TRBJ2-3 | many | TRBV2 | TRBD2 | TGTGCCAGCAGTGCTGAGCGGGGGGGCACAGATACGCAGTATTTT | CASSAERGGTDTQYF
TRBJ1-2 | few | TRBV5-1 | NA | TGCGCCAGCAGCTTGGCAGGGGACTATGGCTACACCTTC | CASSLAGDYGYTF
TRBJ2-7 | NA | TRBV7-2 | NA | TGTGCCAGCAGCTTAGGGTCGAGGCAATACGAGCAGTACTTC | CASSLGSRQYEQYF
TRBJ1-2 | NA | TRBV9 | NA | TGTGCCAGCAGCCCCGGGGGGCGAAGCGGCTACACCTTC | CASSPGGRSGYTF
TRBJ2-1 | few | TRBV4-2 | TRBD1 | TGTGCCAGCAGCCAACCGGACAGGGAGAATGAGCAGTTCTTC | CASSQPDRENEQFF
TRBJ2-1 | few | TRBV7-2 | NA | TGTGCCAGCAGCTCTCAGGCTGGATCCTACAATGAGCAGTTCTTC | CASSSQAGSYNEQFF
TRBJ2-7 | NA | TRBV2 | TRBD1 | TGTGCCAGCAAGGGACAGGGCTACGAGCAGTACTTC | CASKGQGYEQYF
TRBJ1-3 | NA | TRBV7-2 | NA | TGTGCCAGCAGTCGACAGTACTCTGGAAACACCATATATTTT | CASSRQYSGNTIYF
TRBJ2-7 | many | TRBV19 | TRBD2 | TGTGCCAGTCGCGGGGGGAGCGGGAGAATCTACGAGCAGTACTTC | CASRGGSGRIYEQYF
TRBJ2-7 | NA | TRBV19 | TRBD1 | TGTGCCAGTAGTGCCATGGCAGGGGGTCGCGAGCAGTACTTC | CASSAMAGGREQYF
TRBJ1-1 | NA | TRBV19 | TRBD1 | TGTGCCACAGGTCGGACAGGGAATACTGAAGCTTTCTTT | CATGRTGNTEAFF
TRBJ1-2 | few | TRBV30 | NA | TGTGCCTGGAGTGCCGGGGGATTCTATGGCTACACCTTC | CAWSAGGFYGYTF
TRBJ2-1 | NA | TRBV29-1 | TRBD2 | TGCAGCGTGGGGACTAGCAGCAATGAGCAGTTCTTC | CSVGTSSNEQFF
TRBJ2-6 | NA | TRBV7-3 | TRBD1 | TGTGCCAGCAGCCCCGGGACAGTTGGCTCTGGGGCCAACGTCCTGACTTTC | CASSPGTVGSGANVLTF
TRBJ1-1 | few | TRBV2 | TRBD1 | TGTGCCGGGCACGGGACAGGGCCCTTGGGGACTGAAGCTTTCTTT | CAGHGTGPLGTEAFF
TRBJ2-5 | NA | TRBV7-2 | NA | TGTGCCAGCAGCTTAAGTTCGCGGGACCAAGAGACCCAGTACTTC | CASSLSSRDQETQYF
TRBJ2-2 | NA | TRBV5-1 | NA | TGCGCCAGCAGCCTGGACAGTAACACCGGGGAGCTGTTTTTT | CASSLDSNTGELFF
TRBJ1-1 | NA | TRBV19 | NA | TGTGCCAGTACCCCCAGGGCTACCCACCGTGGGGCTGAAGCTTTCTTT | CASTPRATHRGAEAFF
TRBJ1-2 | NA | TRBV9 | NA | TGTGCCAGCAGCAGGGGCAGCTATGGCTACACCTTC | CASSRGSYGYTF
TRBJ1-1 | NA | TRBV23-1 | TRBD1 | TGCGCCTTCCTGAGGGACAGGCAGAGAAACACTGAAGCTTTCTTT | CAFLRDRQRNTEAFF
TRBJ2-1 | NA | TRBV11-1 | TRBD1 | TGTGCCAGCAGCGACAACAGGGGCGATGAGCAGTTCTTC | CASSDNRGDEQFF
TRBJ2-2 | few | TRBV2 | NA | TGTGCCAGCAGTGAATTTAGGGGCCTGTTTTTT | CASSEFRGLFF
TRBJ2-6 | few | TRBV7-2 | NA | TGTGCCAGCAGCTTATTTGCAGGTGATATCAAGTCTGGGGCCAACGTCCTGACTTTC | CASSLFAGDIKSGANVLTF
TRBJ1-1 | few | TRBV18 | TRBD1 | TGTGCCAGCTCACAGGGACAGGACGAAGCTTTCTTT | CASSQGQDEAFF
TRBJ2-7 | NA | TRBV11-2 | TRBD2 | TGTGCCAGCAGCTTAGGCCTAGCGGGATACGAGCAGTACTTC | CASSLGLAGYEQYF
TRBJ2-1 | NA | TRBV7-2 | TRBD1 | TGTGCCAGCAGCTCGCAGGGACAGGGGGCTCGGCAGTTCTTC | CASSSQGQGARQFF